The next 30 T cell receptor beta chains were all read from a single sample in a study of OX40 agonist ivuxolimab in advanced cancers. Here immunoSEQ multiplex PCR was the method, and the copy in TCRdb shows in-frame clones only, minus some. The data show some 86,000 clones, with over 75% seen just once and 3% to 4.5% held by the top ten. Sequences were derived from CD4+ or CD8+ T cells sorted from blood, sampled in a trial of the OX40 agonist ivuxolimab. The receptors were gathered from an adult with an advanced solid tumor such as melanoma, head and neck, liver or kidney cancer.

The CDR3 sequence is CASSSQDNTGELFF. The CDR3 DNA reads as TGTGCCAGCAGCTCACAGGATAACACCGGGGAGCTGTTTTTT. The J gene is TRBJ2-2, the V gene TRBV7-9, with D perhaps matching TRBD1 (5 bases). The V end was cut by 4 bases, the J end by 2 bases, with 8 bases between. Germline lookup yields CDR1 SEHNR and CDR2 FQNEAQ (reference sequence). The CDR3 sequence is 14 residues long. Full variable domain (rest looked up from reference TRBV7-9 and TRBJ2-2): DTGVSQNPRHKITKRGQNVTFRCDPISEHNRLYWYRQTLGQGPEFLTYFQNEAQLEKSRLLSDRFSAERPKGSFSTLEIQRTEQGDSAMYLCASSSQDNTGELFFGEGSRLTVL.

The count of this clone is one. The chain joins TRBV29-1 to TRBJ2-5; 12 bases align to TRBD1. CDR3 length: 20 residues. V was pared by 8 bases and J by 0 bases, with 22 bases of the junction left unmatched. CDR1 and CDR2 from the germline V gene are SQVTM and ANQGSEA. CDR3 coding DNA: TGCAGCCTAGACAGAACCCCGGGACAGGGGGCGCCCCCACACCAAGAGACCCAGTACTTC. Its translation: CSLDRTPGQGAPPHQETQYF.

This chain links TRBV28 with TRBJ2-5, with 9 bases lining up with TRBD1. The CDR3 is 13 amino acids. Germline CDR1 MDHEN, CDR2 SYDVKM. The trim removed 7 bases at V and 6 bases at J, leaving 6 bases unmatched. CDR3 amino acids: CASTKQGAKTQYF. For the CDR3, the DNA is TGTGCCAGCACCAAACAGGGGGCCAAGACCCAGTACTTC.

The V gene is TRBV4-3, the J gene TRBJ2-3; 10 nucleotides match TRBD2. V lost 3 bases and J lost 0; bases outside the gene matches: 18. This CDR3 region has 21 residues. Germline values: CDR1 LGHNA, CDR2 YSLEER. The CDR3 DNA follows: TGCGCCAGCAGCCATCCGGGGCTAGCGGGAGCATTAGGCCGGAGCACAGATACGCAGTATTTT. Translating gives CASSHPGLAGALGRSTDTQYF.

The gene calls are TRBV27 and TRBJ2-7; TRBD2 aligns across 9 bases. The germline CDR1 and CDR2 sequences are MNHEY and SMNVEV (reference sequence). Trimming cost V 4 bases and J 3 bases; bases outside gene matches: 7. CDR3 length: 15 residues. This CDR3 reads CASSSSLAGSYEQYF. CDR3 sequence (DNA): TGTGCCAGCAGTTCATCTCTAGCGGGAAGCTACGAGCAGTACTTC.

The V call is TRBV4-1, the J call TRBJ2-2, with D possibly matching TRBD1 (7 bases). CDR1 is MGHRA, CDR2 YSYEKL, per germline. CDR3 size: 16 residues. V lost 4 bases, J lost 5 bases, and 17 bases lay in between. The CDR3 DNA is TGCGCCAGCAGCCTCCGGGGGCAGGGGGGTACCGGGGAGCTGTTTTTT. It is translated as CASSLRGQGGTGELFF.

The V gene is TRBV7-2, the J gene TRBJ1-4; D uncertain. The CDR3 runs 15 residues. The V end was cut by 5 bases, the J end by 3 bases, with 13 bases between. CDR1 SGHTA and CDR2 FQGNSA come from the germline V gene. CDR3 amino acids: CASSPRASANEKLFF. For the CDR3, the DNA is TGTGCCAGCAGCCCCCGGGCATCCGCTAATGAAAAACTGTTTTTT.

This chain joins TRBV7-8 and TRBJ2-2, with 9 bases that match TRBD2. The CDR3 length is 18 residues. Germline-derived CDR1 and CDR2 are SGHVS and FQNEAQ. Germline trimming cut 5 bases from V and 5 bases from J; bases unmatched to any gene: 15. The chain's CDR3 is CASSPLAAGGPRTGELFF. The DNA for the CDR3 is TGTGCCAGCAGCCCCCTAGCAGCGGGAGGCCCGAGAACCGGGGAGCTGTTTTTT.

The J gene is TRBJ2-2, the V gene TRBV7-8, with D maybe TRBD1 (5 bases). Trimming pared 4 bases from V and 7 bases from J, leaving 31 bases between. CDR3 length equals 20 residues. The germline gives CDR1 SGHVS, CDR2 FQNEAQ. The CDR3 reads CASSSSRFVTGKSPSGELFF. CDR3 coding DNA: TGTGCCAGCAGCTCCTCCCGGTTTGTTACAGGAAAATCCCCCAGCGGGGAGCTGTTTTTT.

The chain joins TRBV5-8 to TRBJ2-1, with D tentatively TRBD2 (6 bases). With 0 bases removed from V and 5 bases from J, the gap between germline ends came to 15 bases. The CDR3 is 16 amino acids. CDR1 and CDR2 from the germline V gene are SGHTS and YDEGEE. In DNA, the CDR3 is TGTGCCAGCAGCTTGGATCCGGGACTGGGTGACAATGAGCAGTTCTTC. Protein product: CASSLDPGLGDNEQFF. Variable domain in full (rest from reference TRBV5-8 and TRBJ2-1): EAGVTQSPTHLIKTRGQQATLRCSPISGHTSVYWYQQALGLGLQFLLWYDEGEERNRGNFPPRFSGRQFPNYSSELNVNALELEDSALYLCASSLDPGLGDNEQFFGPGTRLTVL.

The chain employs TRBV30 and TRBJ2-6; TRBD2 matches 7 bases. The CDR3 spans 16 residues. The V and J ends lost 4 bases and 4 bases, in that order; junction bases with no gene match: 10. Germline-derived CDR1 and CDR2 are GTSNPN and SVGIG (reference sequence). This CDR3 is CAWNGAGKTGANVLTF. In DNA form, the CDR3 reads TGTGCCTGGAACGGAGCGGGAAAAACCGGGGCCAACGTCCTGACTTTC.

The chain is built from TRBV4-1 and TRBJ2-1, with D maybe TRBD2 (6 bases). The CDR3 covers 15 residues. Germline V gene data show CDR1 as MGHRA and CDR2 as YSYEKL. V was trimmed by 4 bases and J by 4 bases, leaving 14 bases between them. CDR3 DNA sequence: TGCGCCAGCAGCCGAACTACTAGCTTATACAATGAGCAGTTCTTC. It is translated as CASSRTTSLYNEQFF.

The chain carries TRBV6-6 and TRBJ2-7; D is possibly TRBD1 (6 bases). Trimming left V 4 bases short and J 6 bases short, with 13 bases between. CDR3 size: 13 residues. The V gene's germline CDR1 is MNHNY and CDR2 SVGAGI (reference sequence). CDR3 bases: TGTGCCAGCAGTTTTCCACAGGGCACCGAGCAGTACTTC. It yields the protein CASSFPQGTEQYF.

This chain connects TRBV18 to TRBJ2-7, with 7 bases aligning to TRBD2. The CDR3 contains 15 residues. V dropped 3 bases and J dropped 2; count of bases not matched to a gene: 7. Germline lookup yields CDR1 KGHSH and CDR2 LQKENI. Here the CDR3 DNA reads TGTGCCAGCTCACCTTCTAGCGGCACAACCTACGAGCAGTACTTC. It codes for CASSPSSGTTYEQYF.

This chain links TRBV27 with TRBJ1-2, with 7 bases lining up with TRBD1. The germline V gene has CDR1 MNHEY and CDR2 SMNVEV (reference sequence). The CDR3 extends over 18 amino acids. V shed 6 bases, J shed 5 bases, and the junction held 21 bases outside the gene matches. The CDR3 coding sequence is TGTGCCAGCAGGAAGTACCCTGGGACAGCAAAGATCGGGTATGGCTACACCTTC. This codes for CASRKYPGTAKIGYGYTF.

This chain links TRBV28 with TRBJ2-2, with TRBD1 as a possible D gene (6 bases). The ends were cut back, 4 bases at V and 10 bases at J, with 16 bases in the middle. The CDR3 is 14 amino acids. Germline assignment: CDR1 MDHEN and CDR2 SYDVKM. The CDR3 region has the DNA TGTGCCAGCAGTTCCCCCGGGACACCCAAGGAGCTGTTTTTT. Its translation is CASSSPGTPKELFF.

The V call is TRBV2, the J call TRBJ2-3, with D unclear. The CDR3 runs 14 residues. The V end was cut by 10 bases, the J end by 5 bases, with 19 bases between. Germline assignment: CDR1 SNHLY and CDR2 FYNNEI. This CDR3 is CATLGPVVGDTQYF. The CDR3 coding sequence is TGTGCCACCCTCGGGCCGGTTGTTGGAGATACGCAGTATTTT.

V usage is TRBV9 and J usage is TRBJ2-7, with D perhaps TRBD2 (6 bases). The CDR3 length is 15 residues. Germline CDR1 and CDR2: SGDLS and YYNGEE. V lost 0 bases and J lost 0, with 10 bases in between. The CDR3 nucleotides read TGTGCCAGCAGCGTAGGGGAGGTGAGCTCCTACGAGCAGTACTTC. Its translation is CASSVGEVSSYEQYF.

The chain is built from TRBV5-4 and TRBJ2-5, with D perhaps TRBD2 (6 bases). The J call is in doubt because the DNA end fits TRBJ2-7 better. Germline CDR1 and CDR2: SGHNT and YYREEE (reference sequence). This CDR3 is 14 amino acids long. DNA for the CDR3: TGTGCCAGCAGCTCAGGCGGGAAAAAGAACGAGCAGTACTTC. Its translation is CASSSGGKKNEQYF.

The chain uses TRBV27 and TRBJ2-7; TRBD1 is a possible D gene (6 bases). CDR1 is MNHEY, CDR2 SMNVEV, per germline (reference sequence). V dropped 4 bases and J dropped 1 base, with 11 bases sitting between them. This CDR3 has 14 amino acids. The DNA of the CDR3 is TGTGCCAGCAGTTCCTCGGGACATTCCTACGAGCAGTACTTC. This sequence encodes CASSSSGHSYEQYF.

The chain is built from TRBV5-4 and TRBJ2-3; D might be TRBD1 (6 bases). The V end was cut by 4 bases, the J end by 3 bases, with 15 bases between. Germline CDR1 SGHNT, CDR2 YYREEE (reference sequence). This CDR3 comprises 15 residues. In DNA, the CDR3 is TGTGCCAGCAGCGCGCGAGCTACAGGGACAGATACGCAGTATTTT. Residues: CASSARATGTDTQYF. The whole variable domain, remainder taken from reference TRBV5-4 and TRBJ2-3, is ETGVTQSPTHLIKTRGQQVTLRCSSQSGHNTVSWYQQALGQGPQFIFQYYREEENGRGNFPPRFSGLQFPNYSSELNVNALELDDSALYLCASSARATGTDTQYFGPGTRLTVL.

The chain links TRBV11-2 to TRBJ2-7, with 8 bases that match TRBD2. The CDR3 loop spans 14 amino acids. Germline V CDR1 and CDR2: SGHAT, FQNNGV. The V and J ends lost 5 bases and 2 bases, in that order; junction bases with no gene match: 5. CDR3 bases: TGTGCCAGCAGCCTTAGCGGGAAACCCTACGAGCAGTACTTC. Amino acid sequence: CASSLSGKPYEQYF.

The chain employs TRBV5-1 and TRBJ1-4, with 7 bases matching TRBD1. The CDR3 spans 13 residues. Germline loops: CDR1 SGHRS, CDR2 YFSETQ. V lost 6 bases, J lost 6 bases, and 5 bases stayed unmatched. The CDR3 bases are TGCGCCAGCAAAGGGGGCCCCGATGAAAAACTGTTTTTT. The encoded protein is CASKGGPDEKLFF.

The rearrangement links TRBV7-9 to TRBJ2-1; the match to TRBD2 covers 10 bases. From germline, CDR1 is SEHNR and CDR2 FQNEAQ (reference sequence). This CDR3 comprises 15 residues. Trimming cost V 2 bases and J 6 bases; bases outside gene matches: 4. CDR3 region: CASSLLAGVGNEQFF. The DNA for the CDR3 is TGTGCCAGCAGCTTACTAGCGGGAGTAGGCAATGAGCAGTTCTTC.

The rearrangement uses TRBV2 and TRBJ2-7; 9 bases agree with TRBD1. Germline CDR1 and CDR2: SNHLY and FYNNEI. This CDR3 has 15 amino acids. The V and J ends lost 6 bases and 1 base, in that order; junction bases with no gene match: 7. Written as DNA, the CDR3 is TGTGCCAGCAGCGGTACAGGGGGCGCTTCCTACGAGCAGTACTTC. Translated, it gives CASSGTGGASYEQYF.

The CDR3 loop reads CASSPTSIGTDTQYF. As DNA, the CDR3 is TGTGCCAGCAGCCCCACAAGCATCGGCACAGATACGCAGTATTTT. This sequence joins TRBV7-3 and TRBJ2-3; D not certain. V lost 5 bases to trimming and J lost 1 base, with 13 bases between them. The CDR3 contains 15 residues. Germline values: CDR1 SGHTA, CDR2 FQGTGA.

The chain links TRBV10-3 to TRBJ2-7; no clear D gene. CDR1 ENHRY and CDR2 SYGVKD come from the germline V gene. The V end lost 2 bases, the J end lost 5 bases, and 22 bases lay between the germline ends. This CDR3 has 17 residues. In nucleotides, the CDR3 is TGTGCCATCAGTGAGGGTCCATTTGGCGAGAGCCTGGACGAGCAGTACTTC. Its translation is CAISEGPFGESLDEQYF.

The chain combines TRBV6-5 with TRBJ1-6, with D maybe TRBD1 (6 bases). Germline V gene lookup returns CDR1 MNHEY and CDR2 SVGAGI. This CDR3 has 13 amino acids. V was cut by 4 bases and J by 7 bases, with 8 bases left in between. Here the CDR3 reads CASSSTGNSPLHF. In DNA, the CDR3 is TGTGCCAGCAGTTCCACAGGGAATTCACCCCTCCACTTT.

The chain has TRBV19 and TRBJ2-7; 9 positions match TRBD1. Trimming at V came to 3 bases and at J to 4 bases, leaving 7 bases not matched to a gene. The germline gives CDR1 LNHDA, CDR2 SQIVND (reference sequence). The CDR3 contains 15 residues. The CDR3 region is CASSITGGVRYEQYF. The CDR3 region has the DNA TGTGCCAGTAGTATTACAGGGGGCGTCCGATACGAGCAGTACTTC. Drawing the rest from reference TRBV19 and TRBJ2-7, the complete variable domain is DGGITQSPKYLFRKEGQNVTLSCEQNLNHDAMYWYRQDPGQGLRLIYYSQIVNDFQKGDIAEGYSVSREKKESFPLTVTSAQKNPTAFYLCASSITGGVRYEQYFGPGTRLTVT.

This clone was seen a few times. The chain combines TRBV14 with TRBJ2-5; D not resolved. The ends were cut back, 4 bases at V and 1 base at J, with 7 bases in the middle. The CDR3 has 13 residues. CDR1 and CDR2 from the germline V gene are SGHDN and FVKESK. CDR3 nucleotides: TGTGCCAGCAGCCCCCGTCTCCAAGAGACCCAGTACTTC. Translation: CASSPRLQETQYF.